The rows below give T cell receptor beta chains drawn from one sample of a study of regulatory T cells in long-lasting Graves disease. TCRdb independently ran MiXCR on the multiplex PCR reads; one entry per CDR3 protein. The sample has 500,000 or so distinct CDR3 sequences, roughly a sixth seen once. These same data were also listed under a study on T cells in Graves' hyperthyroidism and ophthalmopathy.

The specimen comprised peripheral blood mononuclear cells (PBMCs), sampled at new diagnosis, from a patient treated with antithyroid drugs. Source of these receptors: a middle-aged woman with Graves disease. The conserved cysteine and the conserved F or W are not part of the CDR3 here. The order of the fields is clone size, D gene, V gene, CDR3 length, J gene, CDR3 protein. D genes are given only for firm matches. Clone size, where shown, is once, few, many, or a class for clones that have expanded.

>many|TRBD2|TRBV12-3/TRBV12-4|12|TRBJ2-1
ASSLRLAGSEQF
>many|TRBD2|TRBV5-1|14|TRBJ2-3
ASSRTSGGHPDTQY
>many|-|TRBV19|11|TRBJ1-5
ASSITHDQPQH
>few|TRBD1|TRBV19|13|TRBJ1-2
ASSLRDRAPYGYT
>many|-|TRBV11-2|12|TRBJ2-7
ASSPMGVSYEQY
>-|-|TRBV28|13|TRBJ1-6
ASSYRGEYNSPLH
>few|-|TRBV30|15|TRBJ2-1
AWSVLLDRSSYNEQF
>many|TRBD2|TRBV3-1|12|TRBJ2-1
ASSRASGSNEQF
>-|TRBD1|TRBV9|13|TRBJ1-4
ASSEGQARGEKLF
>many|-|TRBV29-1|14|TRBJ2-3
SVEVMRPGGTDTQY
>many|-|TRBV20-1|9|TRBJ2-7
SASDTLEQY
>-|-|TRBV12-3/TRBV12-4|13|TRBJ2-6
ASSLLDSGANVLT
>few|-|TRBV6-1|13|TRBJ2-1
ASSLDLKNNNEQF
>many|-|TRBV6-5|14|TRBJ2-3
ASSYSWQPSTDTQY
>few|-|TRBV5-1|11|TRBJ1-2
ASSLELNYGYT
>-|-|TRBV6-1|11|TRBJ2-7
ASREIGQPRQC
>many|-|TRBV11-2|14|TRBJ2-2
ASSLGGALNTGELF
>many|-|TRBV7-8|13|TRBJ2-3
ASSLASRSTDTQY
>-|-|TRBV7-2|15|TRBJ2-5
ASSLVFAGALQETQY
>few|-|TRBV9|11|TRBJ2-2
ASSVFGTGELF
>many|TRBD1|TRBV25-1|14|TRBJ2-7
ASSEFSGQGAHEQY
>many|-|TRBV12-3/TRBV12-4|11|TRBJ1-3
ASRYNSGNTIY
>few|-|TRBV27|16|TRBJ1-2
ASSQFGGIGRPNYGYT
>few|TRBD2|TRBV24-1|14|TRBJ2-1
ATSDPTSGANNEQF
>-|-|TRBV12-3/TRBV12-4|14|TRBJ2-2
ASSPSGLRSTGELF
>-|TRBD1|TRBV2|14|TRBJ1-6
ASSEAMTGLVSPLH
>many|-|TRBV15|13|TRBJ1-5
ATSTRRDSNQPQH
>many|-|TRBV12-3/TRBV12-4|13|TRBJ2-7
ASSFSSQGITEQY
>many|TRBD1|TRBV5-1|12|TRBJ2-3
ASSMGTGPDTQY
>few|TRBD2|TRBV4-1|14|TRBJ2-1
ASSQGTAGAYNEQF
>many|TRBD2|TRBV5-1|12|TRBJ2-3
ASSHSGDTDTQY
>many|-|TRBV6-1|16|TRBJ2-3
ASSERPGFRDSTDTQY
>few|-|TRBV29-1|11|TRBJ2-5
SVDLVAQETQY
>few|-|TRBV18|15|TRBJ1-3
ASSPRTTQGTGNTIY
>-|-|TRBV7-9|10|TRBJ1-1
ASSPFRRGAF
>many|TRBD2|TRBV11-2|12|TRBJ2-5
ASSIGTSGETQY
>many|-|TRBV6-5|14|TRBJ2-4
ASSYARGGGKNIQY
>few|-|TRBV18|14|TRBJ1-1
ASSPRSAQMNTEAF
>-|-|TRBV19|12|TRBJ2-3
ASSFSTGTDTQY
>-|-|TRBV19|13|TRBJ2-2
ASSGAAPNTGELF
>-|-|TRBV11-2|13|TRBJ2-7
ASSLHLAGSYEQY
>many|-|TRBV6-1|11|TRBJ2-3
ASRGVSTDTQY
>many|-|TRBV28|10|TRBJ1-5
ASSLRTELQH